The following is a TCR beta chain sequence with its context. The sample is drawn from a study of shared clonotypes between healthy human individuals. The protocol was immunoSEQ multiplex PCR, while the TCRdb copy is restricted to in-frame clones and leaves out a portion. The sample holds about 1.1 million clones, around 78% seen once. The receptor's source is a man aged 18 to 35 in good health. Some clones in this sample may be carry-over from other donors' samples. The sequenced sample consisted of memory CD4+ T cells from PBMCs. Sample subset: CD45RA-negative fraction.

This CDR3 is CATSRERITSNQPQHF. The CDR3 DNA follows: TGTGCCACCAGCAGAGAGCGGATTACCAGCAATCAGCCCCAGCATTTT. The chain combines TRBV15 with TRBJ1-5; D not resolved. Germline loops: CDR1 LNHNV, CDR2 YYDKDF (reference sequence). V dropped 0 bases and J dropped 1 base, with 10 bases sitting between them. The CDR3 is made up of 16 amino acids.